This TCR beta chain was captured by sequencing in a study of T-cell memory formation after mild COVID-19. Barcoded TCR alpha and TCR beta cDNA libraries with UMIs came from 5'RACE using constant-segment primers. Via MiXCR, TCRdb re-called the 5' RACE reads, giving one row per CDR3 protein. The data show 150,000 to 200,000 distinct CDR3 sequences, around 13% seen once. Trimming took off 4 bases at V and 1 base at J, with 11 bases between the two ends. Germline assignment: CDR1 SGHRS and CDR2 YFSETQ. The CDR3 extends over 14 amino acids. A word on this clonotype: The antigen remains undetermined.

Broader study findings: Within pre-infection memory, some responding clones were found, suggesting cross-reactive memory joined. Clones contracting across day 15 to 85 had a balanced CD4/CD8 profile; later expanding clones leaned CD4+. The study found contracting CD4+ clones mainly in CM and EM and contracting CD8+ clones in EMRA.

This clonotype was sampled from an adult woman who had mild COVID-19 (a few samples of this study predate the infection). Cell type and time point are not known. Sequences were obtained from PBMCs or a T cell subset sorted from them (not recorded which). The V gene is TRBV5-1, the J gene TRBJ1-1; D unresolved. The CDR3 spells CASSRRAENTEAFF. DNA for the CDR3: TGCGCCAGCAGCCGAAGAGCGGAGAACACTGAAGCTTTCTTT. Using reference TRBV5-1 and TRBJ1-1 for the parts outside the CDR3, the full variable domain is KAGVTQTPRYLIKTRGQQVTLSCSPISGHRSVSWYQQTPGQGLQFLFEYFSETQRNKGNFPGRFSGRQFSNSRSEMNVSTLELGDSALYLCASSRRAENTEAFFGQGTRLTVV.